The rows below give T cell receptor beta chains drawn from one sample of a study of T cell responses to AZD1222 COVID-19 vaccine. The table came from immunoSEQ multiplex PCR; TCRdb's copy has only in-frame clones and leaves some out. The sample lists about 94,000 clones, around 85% seen once, with about 4.5% in the top ten. The specimen was peripheral blood, collected 28 days after the second AZD1222 dose. These receptors were collected from an adult who received the AZD1222 COVID-19 vaccine. CDR3s include the opening cysteine and the closing phenylalanine or tryptophan. A D gene is named only where the DNA matches it firmly. Rows may omit the clone size; those that give it use once, few, many or a size class.

>TRBV6-6|NA|NA|TRBJ1-2
CASSYSGQARGYTF
TGTGCCAGCAGTTACTCGGGGCAGGCGCGGGGCTACACCTTC
>TRBV9|TRBD2|NA|TRBJ2-1
CASSWGLAGVWGYNEQFF
TGTGCCAGCAGCTGGGGACTAGCGGGAGTCTGGGGATACAATGAGCAGTTCTTC
>TRBV7-8|TRBD1|few|TRBJ1-4
CASSPPLRTGPNEKLFF
TGTGCCAGCAGCCCCCCACTTAGGACAGGGCCTAATGAAAAACTGTTTTTT
>TRBV12-3/TRBV12-4|NA|NA|TRBJ1-2
CASSLAGSYTF
TGTGCCAGCAGTTTAGCGGGAAGCTACACCTTC
>TRBV3-1/TRBV3-2|NA|NA|TRBJ1-1
CASSLTGTFAAFF
TGTGCCAGCAGCCTTACAGGGACCTTCGCAGCTTTCTTT
>TRBV5-4|TRBD2|few|TRBJ2-5
CASSLDSGSPQETQYF
TGTGCCAGCAGCTTAGATAGCGGGAGCCCTCAAGAGACCCAGTACTTC
>TRBV3-1/TRBV3-2|NA|NA|TRBJ1-2
CASSQVGAWIFYGYTF
TGTGCCAGCAGCCAAGTGGGGGCGTGGATCTTCTATGGCTACACCTTC
>TRBV5-1|TRBD2|NA|TRBJ2-1
CASSLRTSRRLDEQFF
TGCGCCAGCAGCTTGAGGACTAGCAGGAGGTTGGATGAGCAGTTCTTC
>TRBV28|NA|once|TRBJ1-1
CASHQGITEAFF
TGTGCCAGCCACCAGGGGATCACTGAAGCTTTCTTT
>TRBV30|NA|NA|TRBJ1-4
CAWTGGAKLFF
TGTGCCTGGACGGGGGGAGCGAAACTGTTTTTT
>TRBV3-1/TRBV3-2|NA|NA|TRBJ2-7
CASSSRRGPYEQYF
TGTGCCAGCAGCTCTCGCCGGGGTCCCTACGAGCAGTACTTC
>TRBV12-5|NA|NA|TRBJ2-1
CASGTGLNEQFF
TGTGCTAGTGGTACGGGCCTCAATGAGCAGTTCTTC
>TRBV6-5|TRBD2|NA|TRBJ2-7
CASSLKAGGPYEQYF
TGTGCCAGCAGTTTGAAAGCGGGGGGGCCCTACGAGCAGTACTTC
>TRBV6-2/TRBV6-3|NA|NA|TRBJ2-1
CASSLLLNEQFF
TGTGCCAGCAGCCTTCTCTTGAATGAGCAGTTCTTC
>TRBV7-8|NA|NA|TRBJ2-1
CASSQISPLNEQFF
TGTGCCAGCAGCCAAATTAGTCCCCTGAATGAGCAGTTCTTC
>TRBV7-9|NA|NA|TRBJ1-2
CASSLEEGGYGYTF
TGTGCCAGCAGCTTAGAAGAGGGCGGCTATGGCTACACCTTC
>TRBV7-9|NA|few|TRBJ1-2
CASSLLGRDYGYTF
TGTGCCAGCAGCTTATTGGGCAGGGACTATGGCTACACCTTC
>TRBV7-7|NA|NA|TRBJ2-5
CASSPLAGSQTQYF
TGTGCTAGCAGCCCCCTAGCCGGGTCGCAGACCCAGTACTTC
>TRBV5-1|NA|NA|TRBJ2-7
CASSLEQVSYEQYF
TGCGCCAGCAGCTTGGAACAGGTATCCTACGAGCAGTACTTC
>TRBV19|NA|NA|TRBJ2-5
CASSPYGSQETQYF
TGTGCCAGTAGTCCCTACGGCAGTCAAGAGACCCAGTACTTC
>TRBV20-1|NA|NA|TRBJ2-2
CSASMPSHTGELFF
TGCAGTGCTAGTATGCCTAGTCATACCGGGGAGCTGTTTTTT
>TRBV20-1|TRBD2|NA|TRBJ2-1
CSASVAGARSYNEQFF
TGCAGTGCTAGTGTAGCGGGGGCCCGCTCCTACAATGAGCAGTTCTTC
>TRBV10-3|TRBD1|NA|TRBJ2-1
CAISETGQGARSYNEQFF
TGTGCCATCAGTGAGACGGGACAGGGGGCGCGGTCCTACAATGAGCAGTTCTTC
>TRBV18|NA|NA|TRBJ1-3
CASSPPRDGTSSGNTIYF
TGTGCCAGCTCACCACCGCGCGACGGAACCTCCTCTGGAAACACCATATATTTT
>TRBV6-5|NA|NA|TRBJ1-1
CASRTRGRPTEAFF
TGTGCCAGCAGAACCAGGGGACGGCCTACTGAAGCTTTCTTT
>TRBV5-6|NA|NA|TRBJ2-1
CASSLASWGSYNEQFF
TGTGCCAGCAGCTTAGCTTCGTGGGGCTCCTACAATGAGCAGTTCTTC
>TRBV7-2|NA|NA|TRBJ2-1
CASRSPSGIRANEQFF
TGTGCCAGCAGGAGCCCATCGGGAATCCGAGCCAATGAGCAGTTCTTC
>TRBV6-1|TRBD2|NA|TRBJ2-2
CASSAKSGVYTGELFF
TGTGCCAGCAGTGCCAAAAGCGGGGTATACACCGGGGAGCTGTTTTTT
>TRBV19|TRBD1|NA|TRBJ2-2
CASSEQGTGELFF
TGTGCCAGTAGCGAACAGGGGACCGGGGAGCTGTTTTTT
>TRBV24-1|NA|NA|TRBJ2-7
CATSDFTGFPPYEQYF
TGTGCCACCAGTGATTTTACAGGGTTCCCACCCTACGAGCAGTACTTC
>TRBV9|TRBD2|NA|TRBJ2-1
CASSVGSGGVHNEQFF
TGTGCCAGCAGCGTAGGTTCGGGAGGCGTCCACAATGAGCAGTTCTTC
>TRBV6-5|NA|NA|TRBJ1-2
CASSKDDRGYTF
TGTGCCAGCAGTAAGGACGATCGGGGCTACACCTTC
>TRBV5-5|NA|NA|TRBJ1-6
CASSFVVGRGQVNSPLHF
TGTGCCAGCAGCTTCGTTGTGGGTCGGGGACAAGTTAATTCACCCCTCCACTTT
>TRBV3-1/TRBV3-2|NA|NA|TRBJ1-5
CASSQRGEQPQHF
TGTGCCAGCAGCCAACGGGGGGAGCAGCCCCAGCATTTT
>TRBV9|TRBD1|NA|TRBJ1-1
CASSVGGTGWGNTEAFF
TGTGCCAGCAGCGTAGGTGGGACAGGGTGGGGAAACACTGAAGCTTTCTTT
>TRBV6-6|NA|NA|TRBJ2-5
CASKGKTQYF
TGTGCCAGCAAAGGGAAGACCCAGTACTTC
>TRBV7-2|NA|NA|TRBJ1-2
CASSLTIGANYGYTF
TGTGCCAGCAGCCTAACGATTGGTGCTAACTATGGCTACACCTTC
>TRBV4-1|NA|NA|TRBJ1-2
CASSQGVTAYNYGYTF
TGCGCCAGCAGCCAAGGGGTGACAGCTTATAACTATGGCTACACCTTC
>TRBV6-5|TRBD2|NA|TRBJ2-7
CASSYLASGTEQYF
TGTGCCAGCAGTTACTTAGCTAGCGGGACCGAGCAGTACTTC
>TRBV5-4|TRBD2|NA|TRBJ2-3
CASNPGGAAGDTQYF
TGTGCCAGCAACCCGGGGGGGGCCGCCGGGGATACGCAGTATTTT
>TRBV16|NA|few|TRBJ2-6
CASSQSGGSGANVLTF
TGTGCCAGCAGCCAATCTGGTGGGTCCGGGGCCAACGTCCTGACTTTC
>TRBV4-1|TRBD2|NA|TRBJ2-2
CASSQTTSGSWTGELFF
TGCGCCAGCAGCCAAACTACTAGCGGGAGCTGGACCGGGGAGCTGTTTTTT
>TRBV4-3|NA|NA|TRBJ2-2
CASSQDRWGTGELFF
TGCGCCAGCAGCCAAGATCGTTGGGGGACCGGGGAGCTGTTTTTT